The clone carrying this T cell receptor beta chain was seen repeatedly, ten times or more. The antigen is unknown. Exclusion applied to patients with other autoimmune diseases, uncontrolled infections, pregnancy or lactation. Physicians reached a diagnosis by relying on clinical symptoms, serum thyroxine, TRAb, thyroid ultrasound and orbital computed tomography. This record belongs to a study of Graves' ophthalmopathy and Graves' hyperthyroidism. The V end lost 3 bases, the J end lost 7 bases, and 6 bases lay between the germline ends. This CDR3 comprises 11 residues. Germline CDR1 is SNHLY and CDR2 is FYNNEI. General observations from the study: A majority of expanded thyroid clonotypes exceeding 0.001 frequency were likewise present in blood.

Scientists amplified the TCR beta CDR3 regions from RNA transcripts. Second-round multiplex PCR followed a first-round RT-PCR using HTBI primers. TCRdb reanalysed the multiplex PCR reads using MiXCR and keeps one entry per CDR3 protein. The table lists a few hundred thousand distinct CDR3 sequences, 35% to 45% of them singletons. This TCR was sampled from an adult man with Graves' hyperthyroidism. Input material: peripheral blood or thyroid tissue (not recorded which). J is TRBJ1-2 and V is TRBV2; unclear D gene. The CDR3 nucleotides are TGTGCCAGCAGTGATGGGTTTGGCTACACCTTC. The encoded protein is CASSDGFGYTF.